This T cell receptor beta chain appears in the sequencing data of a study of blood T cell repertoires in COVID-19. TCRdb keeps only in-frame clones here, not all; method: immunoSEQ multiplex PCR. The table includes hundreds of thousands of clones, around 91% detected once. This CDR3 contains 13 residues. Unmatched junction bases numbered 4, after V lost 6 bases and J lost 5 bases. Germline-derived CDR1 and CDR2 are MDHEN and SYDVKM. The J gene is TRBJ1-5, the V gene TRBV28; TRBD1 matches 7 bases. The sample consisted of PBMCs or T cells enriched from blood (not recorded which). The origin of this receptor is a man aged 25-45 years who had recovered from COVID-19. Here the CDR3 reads CASRTGSHQPQHF. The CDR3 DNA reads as TGTGCCAGCAGGACAGGGTCCCATCAGCCCCAGCATTTT.